This record covers a single T cell receptor beta chain. The clone's antigen remains unknown. No much larger clonotype is one base removed from it; base qualities were not supplied. The data stem from a study of OX40 agonist ivuxolimab in advanced cancers. Broadly, across the study: Ivuxolimab, which targeted the costimulatory receptor OX40 (CD134), was an agonistic, fully human IgG2 monoclonal antibody. Intravenous ivuxolimab was administered to patients every 2 weeks at six dose levels: 0.01, 0.1, 0.3, 1.5, 3 and 10 mg/kg. Of the approximately 54 dose-escalation patients, hepatocellular carcinoma was present in about 20, melanoma in approximately 15, renal cell carcinoma in 9 and head and neck cancer in 9. A male proportion of 82.7% and a mean age of roughly 58 years, ranging from roughly 23 to 90, were recorded for the dose-escalation cohort. Prior anti-PD-1, anti-PD-L1 or anti-CTLA-4 therapy was permitted, and 35% to 40% of dose-escalation patients had received checkpoint inhibitors. Partial responses occurred in three dose-escalation patients: two with cutaneous melanoma and one with hepatocellular carcinoma. Peripheral TCRbeta sequencing aimed to test whether ivuxolimab altered TCR sequence diversity and caused clonal T-cell expansion. The paper covers the monotherapy dose-escalation part of the phase I ivuxolimab trial, which included N ≈ 50 patients. Study-wide conclusions, independent of this receptor: Low levels of normalized T-cell clonal expansion were also shown by some nonresponding patients. Partial responders in the 0.1-3.0 mg/kg groups had among the lowest normalized peripheral clonal expansion, especially among CD8+ T cells. Which antigens the clonally expanded peripheral T cells were specific for was not determined. On average, CD8+ T cells showed more expanded clones than CD4+ T cells after ivuxolimab. At doses of 0.1 to 3.0 mg/kg, clonal expansion of both CD4+ and CD8+ T cells in blood was seen between baseline and week 6.

For sequencing of the TCRbeta CDR3 region, genomic DNA was extracted from the sorted cells. TCRbeta CDR3 regions were sequenced using the immunoSEQ Assay. TCRdb stores this immuneACCESS table with in-frame sequences only. Part of the clones is absent; in the studies checked, under half of the shortfall reflects unresolved V genes, and no reason is known for the rest. In this sample the table shows 40,000 or so clones, 80% to 90% of which occur a single time. Jointly, the top ten make up roughly 0.57% of the sample. Patients with a history of autoimmune disease or receiving systemic immunosuppression were excluded from the trial. Peripheral blood for TCR sequencing was drawn from every dose cohort at baseline, at cycle 4 day 1 and at cycle 7 day 1. The samples were taken from a phase I, first-in-human, multicenter, open-label dose-escalation trial of ivuxolimab. The trial enrolled adults with locally advanced or metastatic head and neck squamous cell, hepatocellular, melanoma or renal cell carcinoma. Before TCR sequencing, CD4+ and CD8+ T cells were separately sorted from peripheral blood.

Trimming at the junction amounts to 2 bases on V and 0 bases on J, and the germline ends lie 8 bases apart. From a lookup of the germline V gene, CDR1 and CDR2 are SGHTA and FQGNSA. From the cysteine through the phenylalanine, the CDR3 covers 14 amino acids. Of the read, only the CDR3 DNA is kept; its 42 bases are in frame from base 1. The sample in question was CD4+ or CD8+ T cells sorted from blood, obtained in a trial of the OX40 agonist ivuxolimab. The rearrangement combines TRBV7-2 with TRBJ2-7; no D gene is confidently identified. This receptor was obtained from an adult with an advanced solid tumor such as melanoma, head and neck, liver or kidney cancer. The CDR3 is CASSLLVSSYEQYF. The nucleotide sequence reads as follows: TGTGCCAGCAGCTTATTGGTCAGCTCCTACGAGCAGTACTTC.